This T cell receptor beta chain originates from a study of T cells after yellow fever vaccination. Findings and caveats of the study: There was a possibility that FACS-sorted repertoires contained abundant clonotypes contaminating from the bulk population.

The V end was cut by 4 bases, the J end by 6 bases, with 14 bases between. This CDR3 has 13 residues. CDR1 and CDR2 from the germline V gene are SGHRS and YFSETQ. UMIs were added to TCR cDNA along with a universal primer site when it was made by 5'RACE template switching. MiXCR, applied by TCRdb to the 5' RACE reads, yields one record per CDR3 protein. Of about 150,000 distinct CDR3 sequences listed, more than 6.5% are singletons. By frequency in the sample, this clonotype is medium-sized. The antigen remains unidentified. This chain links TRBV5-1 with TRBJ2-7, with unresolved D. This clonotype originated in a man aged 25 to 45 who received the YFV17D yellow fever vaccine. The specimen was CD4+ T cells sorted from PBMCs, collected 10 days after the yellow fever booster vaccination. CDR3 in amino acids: CASSLQVMGEQYF. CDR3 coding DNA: TGCGCCAGCAGCCTCCAGGTGATGGGCGAGCAGTACTTC.